Each of the 29 T cell receptor beta chains below was sequenced from the same sample in a study of CD8 T cells in ankylosing spondylitis. From the 5' RACE reads, TCRdb called clonotypes with MiXCR, one entry per CDR3 protein. In the table there are around 94,000 distinct CDR3 sequences, about 8.1% of which are singletons. These receptors are not linked to any known antigen. Study-level results: Ankylosing spondylitis blood appeared to be characterized by a TCR beta motif of eight highly homologous variants.

Sequenced material: blood, either unsorted or a sorted T cell fraction (not recorded which). The receptors stem from a male donor with ankylosing spondylitis.

The chain joins TRBV6-1 to TRBJ1-2; 8 positions match TRBD1. The ends lost 0 bases at V and 4 bases at J; junction bases unmatched: 7. In germline, CDR1 is MNHNS, CDR2 SASEGT. The CDR3 length is 16 residues. The CDR3 here is CASSEARAGGVYGYTF. Here the CDR3 DNA reads TGTGCCAGCAGTGAAGCGCGGGCAGGGGGCGTCTATGGCTACACCTTC.

This clonotype was counted many times. CDR3 amino acids: CASSQVGSTYEQYV. CDR3 in DNA: TGCGCCAGCAGCCAAGTAGGCAGTACCTACGAGCAGTACGTC. The gene calls are TRBV4-1 and TRBJ2-7; the D is unclear. There are 14 residues in the CDR3. From germline, CDR1 is MGHRA and CDR2 YSYEKL. V shed 1 base and J shed 2 bases, with 9 bases lying between them.

There are many counts of this clonotype. The rearrangement uses TRBV29-1 and TRBJ1-2, with TRBD1 matching 7 bases. The CDR3 is 13 amino acids. Unmatched junction bases numbered 4, after V lost 2 bases and J lost 4 bases. The germline V gene encodes CDR1 SQVTM and CDR2 ANQGSEA. CDR3 DNA sequence: TGCAGCGTTGAAACAGGGGCCATCTATGGCTACACCTTC. Its protein product is CSVETGAIYGYTF.

The chain joins TRBV11-2 to TRBJ2-3, with D perhaps matching TRBD2 (5 bases). Per the germline V gene, CDR1 is SGHAT and CDR2 is FQNNGV. The CDR3 runs 15 residues. V lost 1 base and J 2 bases, leaving 10 bases between the germline ends. CDR3 DNA sequence: TGTGCCAGCAGCTTAGTAGCGCTGAACACAGATACGCAGTATTTT. Translation gives CASSLVALNTDTQYF.

The CDR3 DNA is TGTGCCACCAGGGTGTCTCTAAATCAGCCCCAGCATTTT. As protein: CATRVSLNQPQHF. The V and J genes are TRBV6-2 or TRBV6-3 and TRBJ1-5; the D gene is possibly TRBD1 (5 bases). Germline V gives CDR1 MNHEY, CDR2 SVGEGT. Trimming removed 10 bases at V and 4 bases at J, with 14 bases between. This CDR3 contains 13 residues.

This sequence joins TRBV27 and TRBJ1-4; D not certain. CDR3 size: 16 residues. Trimming removed 2 bases from V and 5 bases from J, with 15 bases in between. Germline V gene lookup returns CDR1 MNHEY and CDR2 SMNVEV (reference sequence). The CDR3 coding sequence is TGTGCCAGCAGTTTAACTCCCCGGGGAGGCAATGAAAAACTGTTTTTT. Protein sequence: CASSLTPRGGNEKLFF. Supplemented by reference TRBV27 and TRBJ1-4, the full variable domain reads EAQVTQNPRYLITVTGKKLTVTCSQNMNHEYMSWYRQDPGLGLRQIYYSMNVEVTDKGDVPEGYKVSRKEKRNFPLILESPSPNQTSLYFCASSLTPRGGNEKLFFGSGTQLSVL.

This clonotype was found a few times. V is TRBV7-9 and J is TRBJ1-1; a possible D gene is TRBD1 (5 bases). CDR1 is SEHNR, CDR2 FQNEAQ, per germline (reference sequence). This CDR3 region has 15 residues. The V gene lost 2 bases and the J gene lost 2 bases, with 12 bases spanning the gap. CDR3 sequence (DNA): TGTGCCAGCAGCTTACTGGGCCGGGACAACACTGAAGCTTTCTTT. As protein: CASSLLGRDNTEAFF.

This clonotype was counted a few times. This chain connects TRBV2 to TRBJ2-1; 11 nucleotides agree with TRBD2. Per germline, CDR1 SNHLY and CDR2 FYNNEI. J lost 7 bases, V lost 10 bases, and 12 bases had no gene match. The CDR3 has 15 amino acids. The CDR3 is CATLRGTSGYNEQFF. CDR3 nucleotides: TGTGCCACCCTCCGAGGGACTAGCGGCTATAATGAGCAGTTCTTC.

This clonotype was found many times. This sequence joins TRBV29-1 and TRBJ2-1, with D unclear. The CDR3 is 13 amino acids. The V gene lost 0 bases and the J gene lost 4 bases, with 7 bases spanning the gap. The germline V gene encodes CDR1 SQVTM and CDR2 ANQGSEA. In DNA, the CDR3 is TGCAGCGTTGAAGAGGCGCGGTACAATGAGCAGTTCTTC. It specifies CSVEEARYNEQFF.

There are many counts of this clonotype. The V call is TRBV5-1, the J call TRBJ2-1, with TRBD2 matching over 9 bases. The CDR3 spans 15 residues. CDR1 and CDR2 from the germline V gene are SGHRS and YFSETQ. With 4 bases clipped from V and 7 bases from J, the junction kept 9 bases outside the gene matches. The CDR3 DNA reads as TGCGCCAGCAGCAAGGGACTAGCATCCCTTAATGAGCAGTTCTTC. This translates into CASSKGLASLNEQFF.

The CDR3 DNA is TGTGCCAGCAGCTTGGAGGGCCGACGGGACTACGAGCAGTACTTC. It codes for CASSLEGRRDYEQYF. The chain is built from TRBV7-9 and TRBJ2-7; perhaps TRBD2 as D (6 bases). Trimming removed 3 bases from V and 3 bases from J, with 15 bases in between. Germline assignment: CDR1 SEHNR and CDR2 FQNEAQ (reference sequence). This CDR3 is 15 amino acids long.

This clonotype was picked up many times. The chain employs TRBV11-1 and TRBJ2-5; D not certain. In germline, CDR1 is SGHAT, CDR2 FQDESV (reference sequence). The CDR3 spans 15 residues. Trimming removed 4 bases at V and 1 base at J, with 13 bases between. CDR3 in DNA: TGTGCCAGCAGCTCCGATTTGTGGATCCAAGAGACCCAGTACTTC. This codes for CASSSDLWIQETQYF.

The chain joins TRBV24-1 to TRBJ2-2, with D possibly TRBD2 on 6 matching bases. V gave up 5 bases and J gave up 6 bases, with 9 bases separating them. There are 13 residues in the CDR3. CDR1 and CDR2 (germline): KGHDR, SFDVKD. CDR3 DNA: TGTGCCACCAGTGTCTCGGGGGCCGGGGAGCTGTTTTTT. As protein: CATSVSGAGELFF.

This clonotype appeared many times. V gene TRBV7-9 combines with J gene TRBJ2-5; 7 nucleotides line up with TRBD2. Trimming took 5 bases from V and 5 from J; bases not matched to a gene: 5. Germline CDR1 reads SEHNR; CDR2 reads FQNEAQ (reference sequence). The CDR3 loop spans 13 amino acids. Here the CDR3 reads CASSLDGRETQYF. The CDR3 coding sequence is TGTGCCAGCAGCCTAGACGGGAGGGAGACCCAGTACTTC. Full variable domain (rest looked up from reference TRBV7-9 and TRBJ2-5): DTGVSQNPRHKITKRGQNVTFRCDPISEHNRLYWYRQTLGQGPEFLTYFQNEAQLEKSRLLSDRFSAERPKGSFSTLEIQRTEQGDSAMYLCASSLDGRETQYFGPGTRLLVL.

This clonotype was seen a handful of times. The chain couples TRBV11-2 to TRBJ2-3; 9 positions agree with TRBD2. Germline V lookup: CDR1 SGHAT, CDR2 FQNNGV. CDR3 length: 17 amino acids. Unmatched junction bases numbered 9, after V lost 3 bases and J lost 2 bases. CDR3 region: CASSFPAAGGYTDTQYF. The CDR3 nucleotides are TGTGCCAGCAGCTTCCCCGCGGCGGGAGGGTACACAGATACGCAGTATTTT.

This clonotype was found many times. The chain links TRBV7-9 to TRBJ2-7; D might be TRBD1 (5 bases). V lost 5 bases, J lost 5 bases, and 13 bases lay in between. CDR3 size: 13 residues. Germline CDR1 SEHNR, CDR2 FQNEAQ (reference sequence). CDR3 DNA sequence: TGTGCCAGCAGCCCCCTGGGGCTGCACGAGCAGTACTTC. Its protein product is CASSPLGLHEQYF.

This clonotype was counted between two and nine times. J is TRBJ1-2 and V is TRBV4-1; a weak D match, TRBD1 (5 bases). With 2 bases removed from V and 7 bases from J, the gap between germline ends came to 11 bases. The CDR3 covers 13 residues. The germline CDR1 and CDR2 sequences are MGHRA and YSYEKL. Here the CDR3 reads CASSQRQGFGYTF. The CDR3, as DNA: TGCGCCAGCAGCCAAAGGCAGGGATTTGGCTACACCTTC.

A few counts support this clonotype. The chain carries TRBV4-1 and TRBJ2-1, with D tentatively TRBD2 (5 bases). The CDR3 runs to 17 residues. V was trimmed by 0 bases and J by 0 bases, leaving 12 bases between them. Germline V gene lookup returns CDR1 MGHRA and CDR2 YSYEKL. The chain's CDR3 is CASSQEGLISSYNEQFF. In nucleotides, the CDR3 is TGCGCCAGCAGCCAAGAAGGACTCATCTCCTCCTACAATGAGCAGTTCTTC.

This clonotype was found many times. The chain combines TRBV20-1 with TRBJ2-2; D ambiguous. The CDR3 length is 14 residues. The germline V and J ends were trimmed by 0 bases and 6 bases, with 11 bases remaining between them. Germline loops: CDR1 DFQATT, CDR2 SNEGSKA (reference sequence). CDR3 protein: CSARETSEAGELFF. DNA of the CDR3: TGCAGTGCTAGAGAGACAAGCGAGGCCGGGGAGCTGTTTTTT.

The genes are TRBV7-2 and TRBJ1-4; D uncertain. The CDR3 runs 15 residues. CDR1 is SGHTA, CDR2 FQGNSA, per germline. V was shortened by 5 bases and J by 5 bases, with 15 bases between the two germline ends. CDR3 nucleotide sequence: TGTGCCAGCAGCCCGCAGGCGGAGGCCAATGAAAAACTGTTTTTT. This gives the protein CASSPQAEANEKLFF.

This clonotype was seen at least ten times. The V and J genes are TRBV12-3 or TRBV12-4 and TRBJ2-6, with 12 bases lining up with TRBD1. The CDR3 runs 17 residues. The ends lost 8 bases at V and 2 bases at J; junction bases unmatched: 7. CDR3 DNA sequence: TGTGCCAGCTTACCGGGACAGGGGGCTACTGGGGCCAACGTCCTGACTTTC. It specifies CASLPGQGATGANVLTF.

This chain joins TRBV12-3 or TRBV12-4 and TRBJ1-3; D ambiguous. The CDR3 is 15 amino acids. V lost 3 bases, J lost 2 bases, and 11 bases lay in between. The CDR3 coding sequence is TGTGCCAGCAGTTTCCTGTCCTTAGCTGGAAACACCATATATTTT. Translating it yields CASSFLSLAGNTIYF.

The rearrangement links TRBV9 to TRBJ1-1; no clear D. Germline CDR1 is SGDLS and CDR2 is YYNGEE. Between the trimmed V and J ends, which lost 0 bases and 4 bases, there was a span of 10 bases. CDR3 size: 14 residues. The CDR3, as DNA: TGTGCCAGCAGCGTAGGAAGATGGGGCACTGAAGCTTTCTTT. As protein: CASSVGRWGTEAFF.

The chain uses TRBV19 and TRBJ1-5; no clear D gene. Germline V lookup: CDR1 LNHDA, CDR2 SQIVND (reference sequence). Trimming pared 3 bases from V and 2 bases from J, leaving 11 bases between. There are 15 residues in the CDR3. This chain's CDR3 is CASSIFGQGNQPQHF. As DNA, the CDR3 is TGTGCCAGTAGTATCTTTGGGCAGGGCAATCAGCCCCAGCATTTT.

J is TRBJ1-1 and V is TRBV7-7; the match to TRBD1 covers 8 bases. Germline V gene data show CDR1 as SSHAT and CDR2 as FNYEAQ (reference sequence). CDR3 length: 14 residues. V gave up 4 bases and J gave up 2 bases; unmatched junction bases: 3. The CDR3 region has the DNA TGTGCCAGCAGCTCAGGGGGCCCTAACACTGAAGCTTTCTTT. Amino acid sequence: CASSSGGPNTEAFF. Using reference TRBV7-7 and TRBJ1-1 for the parts outside the CDR3, the full variable domain is GAGVSQSPRYKVTKRGQDVTLRCDPISSHATLYWYQQALGQGPEFLTYFNYEAQPDKSGLPSDRFSAERPEGSISTLTIQRTEQRDSAMYRCASSSGGPNTEAFFGQGTRLTVV.

The chain links TRBV11-2 to TRBJ2-3, with D perhaps TRBD1 (6 bases). Trimming left V 5 bases short and J 0 bases short, with 15 bases between. Germline values: CDR1 SGHAT, CDR2 FQNNGV. This CDR3 has 16 residues. DNA of the CDR3: TGTGCCAGCAGCCCCGGGACACTCATAAGCACAGATACGCAGTATTTT. Its protein is CASSPGTLISTDTQYF.

The rearrangement uses TRBV7-8 and TRBJ2-7, with unresolved D. This CDR3 is built from 14 residues. The germline V and J ends were trimmed by 0 bases and 0 bases, with 6 bases remaining between them. Germline V gene data show CDR1 as SGHVS and CDR2 as FQNEAQ. The CDR3 bases are TGTGCCAGCAGCTTAGCACCGAGCTCCTACGAGCAGTACGTC. Amino acid sequence: CASSLAPSSYEQYV.

A few counts support this clonotype. V and J are TRBV5-6 and TRBJ2-1; 10 bases are shared with TRBD1. The CDR3 is 15 amino acids. Unmatched junction bases numbered 7, after V lost 6 bases and J lost 4 bases. Germline V gene lookup returns CDR1 SGHDT and CDR2 YYEEEE. The chain's CDR3 is CASTPGTGDYNEQFF. The CDR3 DNA is TGTGCCAGCACCCCCGGGACAGGGGATTACAATGAGCAGTTCTTC.

This clonotype came up a few times. The gene calls are TRBV3-1 and TRBJ1-2, with unresolved D. V was shortened by 1 base and J by 1 base, with 13 bases between the two germline ends. Germline V lookup: CDR1 LGHDT, CDR2 YNNKEL (reference sequence). This CDR3 comprises 16 residues. As DNA, the CDR3 is TGTGCCAGCAGCCAAGTTTGGGAAAATTATAACTATGGCTACACCTTC. It translates to CASSQVWENYNYGYTF.